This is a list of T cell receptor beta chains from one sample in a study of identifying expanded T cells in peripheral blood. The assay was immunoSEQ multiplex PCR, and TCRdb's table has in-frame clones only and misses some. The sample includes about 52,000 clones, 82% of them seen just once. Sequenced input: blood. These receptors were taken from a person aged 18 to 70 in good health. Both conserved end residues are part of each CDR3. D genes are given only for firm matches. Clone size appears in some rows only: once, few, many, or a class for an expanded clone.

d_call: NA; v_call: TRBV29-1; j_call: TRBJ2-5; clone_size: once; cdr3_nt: TGCAGCGTTAGCTTTGGGGGGCCCCAAGAGACCCAGTACTTC; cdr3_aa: CSVSFGGPQETQYF
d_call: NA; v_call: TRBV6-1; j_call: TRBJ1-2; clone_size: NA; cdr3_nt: TGTGCCAGCAGTGAAGTCGCAGGGCTACGGGGCTACACCTTC; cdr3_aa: CASSEVAGLRGYTF
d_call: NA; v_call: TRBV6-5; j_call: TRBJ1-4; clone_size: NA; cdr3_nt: TGTGCCAGCAGACCAACCGGGGGTGGGAGTGAAAAACTGTTTTTT; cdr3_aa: CASRPTGGGSEKLFF
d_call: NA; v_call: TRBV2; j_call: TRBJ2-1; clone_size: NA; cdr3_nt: TGTGCCAGTAAGGACAGCCGCTCCTACAATGAGCAGTTCTTC; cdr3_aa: CASKDSRSYNEQFF
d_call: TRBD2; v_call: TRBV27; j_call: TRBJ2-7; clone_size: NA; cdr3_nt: TGTGCCAGCAGTCCGAGCGCCGGGACTAGCGGCACCTACGAGCAGTACTTC; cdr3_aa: CASSPSAGTSGTYEQYF
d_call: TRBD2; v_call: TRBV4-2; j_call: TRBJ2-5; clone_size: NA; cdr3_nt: TGTGCCAGCAGCCAAGACCTTGGAGCGGGAGGGGCTGGGACCCAGTACTTC; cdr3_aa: CASSQDLGAGGAGTQYF
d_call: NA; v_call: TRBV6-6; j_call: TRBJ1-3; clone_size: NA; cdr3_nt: TGTGCCAGCAGTGGACATCTCTCTGGAAACACCATATATTTT; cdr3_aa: CASSGHLSGNTIYF
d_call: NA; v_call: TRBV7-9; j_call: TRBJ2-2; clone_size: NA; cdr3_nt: TGTGCCAGCAGCTTAGAAGGAAACACCGGGGAGCTGTTTTTT; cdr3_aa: CASSLEGNTGELFF
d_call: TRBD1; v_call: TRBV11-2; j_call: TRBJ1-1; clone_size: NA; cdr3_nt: TGTGCCAGCAGCAGGACAGGGGGGACTGAAGCTTTCTTT; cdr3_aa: CASSRTGGTEAFF
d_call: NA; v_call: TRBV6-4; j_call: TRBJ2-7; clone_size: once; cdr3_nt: TGTGCCAGCAGTGACGAGGGGGGCGATTGCGAGCAGTACTTC; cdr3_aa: CASSDEGGDCEQYF
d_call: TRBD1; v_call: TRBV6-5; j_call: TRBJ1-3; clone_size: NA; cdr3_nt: TGTGCCAGCAGTTCCCTAGGGGGCGGAGGAAACACCATATATTTT; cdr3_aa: CASSSLGGGGNTIYF
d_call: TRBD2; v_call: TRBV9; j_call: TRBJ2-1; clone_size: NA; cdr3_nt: TGTGCCAGCAGCGTAGAGGGACTAGCGGGAGTAGGAAATGAGCAGTTCTTC; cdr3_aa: CASSVEGLAGVGNEQFF
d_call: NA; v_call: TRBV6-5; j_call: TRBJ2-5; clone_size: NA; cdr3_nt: TGTGCCAGCAGACCCGGACGGATCCAAGAGACCCAGTACTTC; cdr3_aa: CASRPGRIQETQYF
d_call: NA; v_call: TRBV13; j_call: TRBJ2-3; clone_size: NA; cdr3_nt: TGTGCCAGCAAACAACCAGGAGGAGATACGCAGTATTTT; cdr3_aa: CASKQPGGDTQYF
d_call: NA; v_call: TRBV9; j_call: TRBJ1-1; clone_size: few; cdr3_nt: TGTGCCAGCAGCTCCCGTATGGACAACACTGAAGCTTTCTTT; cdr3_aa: CASSSRMDNTEAFF
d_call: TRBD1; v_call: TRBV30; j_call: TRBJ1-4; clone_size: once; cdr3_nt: TGTGCCTGGAGTATGCAGGGGGGGGAAAAACTGTTTTTT; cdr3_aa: CAWSMQGGEKLFF
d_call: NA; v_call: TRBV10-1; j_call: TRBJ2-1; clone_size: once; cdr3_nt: TGCGCCAGCATGATAGATTACAATGAGCAGTTCTTC; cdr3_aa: CASMIDYNEQFF
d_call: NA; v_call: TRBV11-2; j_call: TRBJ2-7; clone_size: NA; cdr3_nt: TGTGCCAGCAGCTTAGGGCAGGGCGGCGAGCAGTACTTC; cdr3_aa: CASSLGQGGEQYF
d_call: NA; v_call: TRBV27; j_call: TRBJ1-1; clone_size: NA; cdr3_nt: TGTGCCAGCAGTTTATCTCGGCGGATGAACACTGAAGCTTTCTTT; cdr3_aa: CASSLSRRMNTEAFF
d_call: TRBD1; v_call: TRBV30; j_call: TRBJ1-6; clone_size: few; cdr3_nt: TGTGCCTGGAGTGGACAGGGAACCGTGGGGTCACCCCTCCACTTT; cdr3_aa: CAWSGQGTVGSPLHF
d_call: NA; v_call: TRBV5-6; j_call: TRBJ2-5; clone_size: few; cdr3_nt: TGTGCCAGCAGCTCCCCTTCGACAGGGACTGAGACCCAGTACTTC; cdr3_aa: CASSSPSTGTETQYF
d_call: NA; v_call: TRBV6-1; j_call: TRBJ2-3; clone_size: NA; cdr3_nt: TGTGCCAGCGGGGGGTTCACAGATACGCAGTATTTT; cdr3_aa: CASGGFTDTQYF
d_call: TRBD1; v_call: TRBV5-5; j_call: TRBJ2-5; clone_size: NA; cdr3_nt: TGTGCCAGCAGCCATCGGACAGGACTTCTAGAGACCCAGTACTTC; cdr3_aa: CASSHRTGLLETQYF
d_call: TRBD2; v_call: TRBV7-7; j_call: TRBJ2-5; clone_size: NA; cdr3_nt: TGTGCCAGCAGCTCAGCGGGGGTTGGGGAAGAGACCCAGTACTTC; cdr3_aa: CASSSAGVGEETQYF
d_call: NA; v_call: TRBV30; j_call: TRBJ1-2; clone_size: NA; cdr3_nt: TGTGCCTGGAGCGTCGACTATGGCTACACCTTC; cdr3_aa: CAWSVDYGYTF
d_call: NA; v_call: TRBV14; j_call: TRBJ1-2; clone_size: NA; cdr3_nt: TGTGCCAGCAGCCAAGAGTTGAGGGCGGAAGGCTACACCTTC; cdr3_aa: CASSQELRAEGYTF
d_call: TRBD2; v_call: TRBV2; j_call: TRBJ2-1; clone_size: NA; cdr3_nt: TGTGCCAGCAGTGGGACTAGCGGGAGGGGTGAGCAGTTCTTC; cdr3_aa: CASSGTSGRGEQFF
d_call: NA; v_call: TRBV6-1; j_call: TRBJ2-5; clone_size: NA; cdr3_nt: TGTGCCAGCAGCCTTTCCGAGACTAGGGAGACCCAGTACTTC; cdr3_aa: CASSLSETRETQYF
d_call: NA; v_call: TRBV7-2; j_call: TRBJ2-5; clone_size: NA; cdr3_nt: TGTGCCAGCAGCTTAACACCACAAGAGACCCAGTACTTC; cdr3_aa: CASSLTPQETQYF
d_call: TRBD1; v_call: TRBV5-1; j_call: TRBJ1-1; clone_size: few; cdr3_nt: TGCGCCAGCAGCCGGGGACAGGGGATAAACACTGAAGCTTTCTTT; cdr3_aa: CASSRGQGINTEAFF
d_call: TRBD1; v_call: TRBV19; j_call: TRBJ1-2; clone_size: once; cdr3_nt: TGTGCCAGTACCCTAAACCGGGGACAGGGACTTCTCGAAGTTGGCTACACCTTC; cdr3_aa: CASTLNRGQGLLEVGYTF
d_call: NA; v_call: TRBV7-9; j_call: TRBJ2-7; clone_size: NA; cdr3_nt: TGTGCCAGCAGCCCGGCATCCTACGAGCAGTACTTC; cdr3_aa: CASSPASYEQYF
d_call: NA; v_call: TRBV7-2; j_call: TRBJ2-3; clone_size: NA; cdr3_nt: TGTGCCAGCAGCCGAGATCCGAGGGAAGATACGCAGTATTTT; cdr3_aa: CASSRDPREDTQYF
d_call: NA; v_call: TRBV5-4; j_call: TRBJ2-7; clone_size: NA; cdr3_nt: TGTGCCAGCAGCCCGGACAGTTCCTACGAGCAGTACTTC; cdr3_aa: CASSPDSSYEQYF
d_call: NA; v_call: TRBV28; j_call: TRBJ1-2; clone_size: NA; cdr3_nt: TGTGCCAGCAGCTCCCGTTTGAGGGGCCTCAACTATGGCTACACCTTC; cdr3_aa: CASSSRLRGLNYGYTF
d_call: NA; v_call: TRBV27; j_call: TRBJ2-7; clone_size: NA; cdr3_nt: TGTGCCAGCAGTTTTCGGGTTGGCACCTACGAGCAGTACTTC; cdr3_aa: CASSFRVGTYEQYF
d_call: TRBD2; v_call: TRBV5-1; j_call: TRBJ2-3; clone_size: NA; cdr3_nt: TGCGCCAGCAGCTTAGGACTAGCGGCCGCTAGCACAGATACGCAGTATTTT; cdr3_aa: CASSLGLAAASTDTQYF
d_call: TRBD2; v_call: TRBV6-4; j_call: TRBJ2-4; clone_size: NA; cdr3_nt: TGTGCCAGCAGTGAGGTAGCGGGGGCCCAAAAGGCGATTCAGTACTTC; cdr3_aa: CASSEVAGAQKAIQYF
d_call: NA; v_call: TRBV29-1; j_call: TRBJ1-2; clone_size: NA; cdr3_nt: TGCAGCGTTGATAGGGCCCGGCGGGTCTATGGCTACACCTTC; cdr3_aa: CSVDRARRVYGYTF
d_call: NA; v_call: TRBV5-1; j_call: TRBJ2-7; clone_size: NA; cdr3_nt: TGCGCCAGCAGCCGCGGACGCCGCTACGAGCAGTACTTC; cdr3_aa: CASSRGRRYEQYF
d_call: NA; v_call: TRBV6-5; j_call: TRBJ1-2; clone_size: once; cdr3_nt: TGTGCCAGCAGTTACTCCGGGGGCTCAAGCTATGGCTACACCTTC; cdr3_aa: CASSYSGGSSYGYTF
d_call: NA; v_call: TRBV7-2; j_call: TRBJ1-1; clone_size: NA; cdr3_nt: TGTGCCAGCAGCTTAGGACACCCGAACACTGAAGCTTTCTTT; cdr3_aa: CASSLGHPNTEAFF
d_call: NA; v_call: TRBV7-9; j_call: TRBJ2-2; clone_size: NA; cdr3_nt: TGTGCCAGCAGCACACGCACCGGGGAGCTGTTTTTT; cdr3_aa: CASSTRTGELFF
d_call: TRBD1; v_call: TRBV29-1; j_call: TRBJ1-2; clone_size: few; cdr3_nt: TGCAGCGTTGAAGCATCGGGACAGATGTATGGCTACACCTTC; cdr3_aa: CSVEASGQMYGYTF
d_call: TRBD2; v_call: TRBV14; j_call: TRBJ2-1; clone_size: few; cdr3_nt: TGTGCCAGCAGCCAACCTAGCGGGGTCTACAATGAGCAGTTCTTC; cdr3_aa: CASSQPSGVYNEQFF
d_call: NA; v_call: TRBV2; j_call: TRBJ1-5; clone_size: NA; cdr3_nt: TGTGCCAGCAGTCAAGGGATTTCTCAGCCCCAGCATTTT; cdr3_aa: CASSQGISQPQHF
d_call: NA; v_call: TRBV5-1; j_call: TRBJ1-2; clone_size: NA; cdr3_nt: TGCGCCAGCAGCTTGGCCTCAGGGTTGACTGGCTACACCTTC; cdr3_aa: CASSLASGLTGYTF
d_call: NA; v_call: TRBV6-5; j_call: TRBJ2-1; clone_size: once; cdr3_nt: TGTGCCAGCAGTACAAACTGGGGGGCCAGCAACGGGCAGTTCTTC; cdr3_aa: CASSTNWGASNGQFF
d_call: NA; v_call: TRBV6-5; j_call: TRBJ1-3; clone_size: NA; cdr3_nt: TGTGCCAGCAGACCCGACCCAAACACCATATATTTT; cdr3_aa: CASRPDPNTIYF
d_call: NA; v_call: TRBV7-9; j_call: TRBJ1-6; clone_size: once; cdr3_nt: TGTGCCAGCAGCTCGGAGGGGGTCAGATCACCCCTCCACTTT; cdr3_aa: CASSSEGVRSPLHF
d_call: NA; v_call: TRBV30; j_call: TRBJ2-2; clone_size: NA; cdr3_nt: TGTGCCTGGAGGACAGCGAACACCGGGGAGCTGTTTTTT; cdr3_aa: CAWRTANTGELFF
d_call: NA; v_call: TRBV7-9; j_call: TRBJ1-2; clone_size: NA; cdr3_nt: TGTGCCAGCAGCTTAGCGCCAGGCAGAGGGTCTAACTATGGCTACACCTTC; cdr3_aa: CASSLAPGRGSNYGYTF
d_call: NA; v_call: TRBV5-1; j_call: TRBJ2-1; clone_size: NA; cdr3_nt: TGCGCCAGCAGCTTGGATGGCACGACCTACAATGAGCAGTTCTTC; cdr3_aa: CASSLDGTTYNEQFF
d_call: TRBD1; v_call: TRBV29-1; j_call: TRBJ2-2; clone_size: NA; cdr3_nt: TGCAGCGTTGATAGGGGGCCCGGGGAGCTGTTTTTT; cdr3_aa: CSVDRGPGELFF
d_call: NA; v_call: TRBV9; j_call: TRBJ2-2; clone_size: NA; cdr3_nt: TGTGCCAGCAGCGTAGTGGCAGACCCCGCCGGGGAGCTGTTTTTT; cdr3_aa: CASSVVADPAGELFF
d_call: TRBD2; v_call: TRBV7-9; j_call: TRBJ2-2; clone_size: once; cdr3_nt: TGTGCCAGCAGCCCCGGGACTAGCGGGTTTTACACCGGGGAGCTGTTTTTT; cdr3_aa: CASSPGTSGFYTGELFF
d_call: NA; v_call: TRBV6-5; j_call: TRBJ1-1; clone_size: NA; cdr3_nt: TGTGCCAGCAGCTCTCCAACAGGGTCTGAAGCTTTCTTT; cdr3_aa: CASSSPTGSEAFF
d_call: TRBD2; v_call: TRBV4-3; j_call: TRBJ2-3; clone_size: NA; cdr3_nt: TGCGCCAGCAGCCGTAATCCAGCGGGAGTCTCAGATACGCAGTATTTT; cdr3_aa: CASSRNPAGVSDTQYF
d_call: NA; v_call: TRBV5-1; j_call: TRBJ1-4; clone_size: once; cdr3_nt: TGCGCCAGCAGCTTGGACTTAGGAGACAGGAGGAAACTGTTTTTT; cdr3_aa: CASSLDLGDRRKLFF
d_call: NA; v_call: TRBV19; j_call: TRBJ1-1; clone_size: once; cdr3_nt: TGTGCCAGTTTTGCGATCGGGGGTGGTGAAGCTTTCTTT; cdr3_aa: CASFAIGGGEAFF